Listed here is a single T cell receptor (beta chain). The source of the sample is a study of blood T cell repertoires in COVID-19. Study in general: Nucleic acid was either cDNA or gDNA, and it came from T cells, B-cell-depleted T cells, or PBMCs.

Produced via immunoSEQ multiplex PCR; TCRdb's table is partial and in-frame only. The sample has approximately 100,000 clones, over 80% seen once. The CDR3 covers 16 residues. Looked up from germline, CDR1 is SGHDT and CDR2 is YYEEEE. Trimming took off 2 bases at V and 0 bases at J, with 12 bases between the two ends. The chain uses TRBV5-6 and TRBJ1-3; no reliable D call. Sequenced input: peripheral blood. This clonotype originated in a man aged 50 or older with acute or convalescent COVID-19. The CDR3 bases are TGTGCCAGCAGCTTCCGTTTACTATTCTCTGGAAACACCATATATTTT. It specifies CASSFRLLFSGNTIYF. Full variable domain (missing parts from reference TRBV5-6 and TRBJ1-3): DAGVTQSPTHLIKTRGQQVTLRCSPKSGHDTVSWYQQALGQGPQFIFQYYEEEERQRGNFPDRFSGHQFPNYSSELNVNALLLGDSALYLCASSFRLLFSGNTIYFGEGSWLTVV.